A single TCR beta chain is shown here with its context. Which antigen it targets is not known. The record has no base qualities; no much larger clone is one base away. Each collaborating institution followed its own protocols to collect whole blood in K2EDTA tubes. For TCRbeta analysis, collaborators shipped samples in one of three forms: frozen whole blood, isolated PBMCs, or DNA extracted from either of those sample types. The immunoSEQ Assay, a bias-controlled multiplex PCR, was used to amplify TCRbeta CDR3 regions from genomic DNA. The original pipeline was this. Within the assay, amplification of reference gene primers was used to estimate how many nucleated cells each sample contained. Sequence reads were collapsed and filtered to measure the absolute abundance of every unique TCRbeta CDR3 rearrangement. For each sample, productive Simpson clonality was calculated by taking the square root of Simpson's diversity index across productive rearrangements. This is the immuneACCESS table as TCRdb keeps it, with only in-frame sequences that have V and J called. A part of the clones is gone; compared with another copy, unresolved V genes explain less than half, and the rest is unexplained. The DNA gave D and trimming, while V, J and clone size come from that table. The sample table lists 360,000 or so clones, nearly 90% of them with a count of one. The ten largest clones represent 6.5% to 8% of the sample.

This sample is drawn from a study of blood T cell repertoires in COVID-19 (dated by TCRdb to between 2020 and 2021). Regarding the research as a whole: Samples from collaborators originated in the United States, Italy and Spain and spanned both the acute and convalescent phases of COVID-19. The prospective study material was composed of cDNA or gDNA derived from T cells, B-cell-depleted T cells, or PBMCs. Subjects who had been exposed to COVID-19, were actively infected with it, or had recovered from it provided the deeply sampled blood TCRbeta repertoires that made up the dataset. The repertoires were released in a freely available public database meant as a resource for research on the immune response to SARS-CoV-2. Samples came from the ongoing ImmuneRACE study (first 160 participants) plus 1,254 subjects from 6 global collaborators. Sample metadata almost always included a de-identified subject ID, COVID-19 status, age in years and sex. HLA class I and class II types, where available, came from metadata supplied by the sample provider rather than from assay-based typing.

What the work shows at the level of the full study, not this receptor alone: The amount of clinical and demographic metadata varied by source and participant and was provided uncurated.

The CDR3 runs 14 amino acids, cysteine and phenylalanine included. This entry keeps only the CDR3 DNA: 42 bases, framed from base 1. Germline trimming amounts to 5 bases on V and 5 bases on J, with 9 as the count of junction bases outside the gene matches. From a lookup of the germline V gene, CDR1 and CDR2 are SGHDT and YYEEEE. The clonotype originates from a man aged 18 to 29 with active or convalescent COVID-19. Input material: peripheral blood. Recombination connected TRBV5-6 to TRBJ1-2, with TRBD1 identical over 7 junction bases. The CDR3 reads as follows: CASRRETGSYGYTF. Here is the DNA: TGTGCCAGCAGGAGAGAGACAGGGTCTTATGGCTACACCTTC.